This T cell receptor beta chain was profiled in a study of OX40 agonist ivuxolimab in advanced cancers. Clones were read by immunoSEQ multiplex PCR, and TCRdb kept only the in-frame ones, dropping some. The sample gives 74,000 or so clones, roughly 91% of which show up once; roughly 13% is in the top ten. The CDR3 spans 14 residues. From germline, CDR1 is ENHRY and CDR2 SYGVKD. V shed 0 bases, J shed 12 bases, and the junction held 11 bases outside the gene matches. The receptor's source is an adult with an advanced solid tumor such as melanoma, head and neck, liver or kidney cancer. The sample was CD4+ or CD8+ T cells sorted from blood, taken in a trial of the OX40 agonist ivuxolimab. J is TRBJ2-7 and V is TRBV10-3; TRBD2 matches at 7 bases. The CDR3 loop is CAISESRTSIDRYF. CDR3 DNA sequence: TGTGCCATCAGTGAGTCTAGGACTAGTATCGATCGGTACTTC.